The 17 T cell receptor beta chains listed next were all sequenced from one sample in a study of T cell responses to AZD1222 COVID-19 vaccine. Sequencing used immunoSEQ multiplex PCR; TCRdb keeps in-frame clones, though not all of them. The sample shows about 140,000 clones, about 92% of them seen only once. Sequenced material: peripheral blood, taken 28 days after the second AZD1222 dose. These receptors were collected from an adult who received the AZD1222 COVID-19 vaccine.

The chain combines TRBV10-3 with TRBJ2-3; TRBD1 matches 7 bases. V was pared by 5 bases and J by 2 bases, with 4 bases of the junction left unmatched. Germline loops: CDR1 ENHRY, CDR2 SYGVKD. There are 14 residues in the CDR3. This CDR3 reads CAISPGQYTDTQYF. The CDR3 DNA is TGTGCCATCAGTCCGGGACAGTACACAGATACGCAGTATTTT.

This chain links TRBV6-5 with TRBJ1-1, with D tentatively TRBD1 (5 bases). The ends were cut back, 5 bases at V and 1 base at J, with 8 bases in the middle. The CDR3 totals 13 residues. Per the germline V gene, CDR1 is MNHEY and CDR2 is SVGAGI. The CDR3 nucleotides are TGTGCCAGCAGTAACGACAGGAACACTGAAGCTTTCTTT. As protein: CASSNDRNTEAFF.

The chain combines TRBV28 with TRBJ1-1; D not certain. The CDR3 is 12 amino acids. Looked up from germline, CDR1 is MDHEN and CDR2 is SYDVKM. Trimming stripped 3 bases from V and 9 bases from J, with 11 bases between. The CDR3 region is CASSFGTSKAFF. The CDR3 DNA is TGTGCCAGCAGTTTCGGAACCTCCAAAGCTTTCTTT.

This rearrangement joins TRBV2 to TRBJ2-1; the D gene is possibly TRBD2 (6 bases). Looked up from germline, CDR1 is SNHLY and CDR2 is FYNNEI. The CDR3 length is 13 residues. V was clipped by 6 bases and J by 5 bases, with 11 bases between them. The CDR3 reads CASSVGLNNEQFF. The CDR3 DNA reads TGTGCCAGCAGCGTCGGACTAAACAATGAGCAGTTCTTC. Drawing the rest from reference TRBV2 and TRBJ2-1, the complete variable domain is EPEVTQTPSHQVTQMGQEVILRCVPISNHLYFYWYRQILGQKVEFLVSFYNNEISEKSEIFDDQFSVERPDGSNFTLKIRSTKLEDSAMYFCASSVGLNNEQFFGPGTRLTVL.

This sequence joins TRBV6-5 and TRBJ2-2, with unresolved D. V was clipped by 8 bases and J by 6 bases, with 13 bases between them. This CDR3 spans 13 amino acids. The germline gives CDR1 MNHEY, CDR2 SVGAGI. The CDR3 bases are TGTGCCAGCCGAACTGCGGTCCCCGGGGAGCTGTTTTTT. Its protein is CASRTAVPGELFF.

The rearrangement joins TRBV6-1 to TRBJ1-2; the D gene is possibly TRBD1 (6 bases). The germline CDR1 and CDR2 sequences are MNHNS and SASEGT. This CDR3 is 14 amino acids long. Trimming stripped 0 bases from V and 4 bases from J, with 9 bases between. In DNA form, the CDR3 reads TGTGCCAGCAGTGAAGCAAGGGGGATCTATGGCTACACCTTC. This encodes CASSEARGIYGYTF.

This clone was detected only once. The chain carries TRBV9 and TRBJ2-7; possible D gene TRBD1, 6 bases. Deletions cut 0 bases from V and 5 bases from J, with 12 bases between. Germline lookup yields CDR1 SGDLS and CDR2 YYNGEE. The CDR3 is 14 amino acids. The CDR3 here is CASSVGIRDNEQYF. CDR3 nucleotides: TGTGCCAGCAGCGTAGGTATACGGGACAACGAGCAGTACTTC.

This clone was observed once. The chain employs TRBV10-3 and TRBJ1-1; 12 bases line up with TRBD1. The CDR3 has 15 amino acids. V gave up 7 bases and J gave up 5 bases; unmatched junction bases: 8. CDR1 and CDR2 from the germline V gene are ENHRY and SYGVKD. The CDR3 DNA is TGTGCCATCACCCGGGACAGGGGGCGAGGAACTGAAGCTTTCTTT. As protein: CAITRDRGRGTEAFF.

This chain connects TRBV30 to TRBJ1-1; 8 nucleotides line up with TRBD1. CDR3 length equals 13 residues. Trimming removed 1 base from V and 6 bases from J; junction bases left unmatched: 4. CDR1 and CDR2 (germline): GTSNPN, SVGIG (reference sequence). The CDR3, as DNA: TGTGCCTGGAGTGCCCCACAGGGGGCTGAAGCTTTCTTT. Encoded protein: CAWSAPQGAEAFF.

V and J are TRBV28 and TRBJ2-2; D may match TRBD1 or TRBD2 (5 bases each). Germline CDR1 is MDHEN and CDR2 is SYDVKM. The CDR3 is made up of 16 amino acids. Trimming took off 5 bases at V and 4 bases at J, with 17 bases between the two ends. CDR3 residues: CASSTGARGFTGELFF. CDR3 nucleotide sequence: TGTGCCAGCAGTACCGGGGCTAGGGGCTTCACCGGGGAGCTGTTTTTT.

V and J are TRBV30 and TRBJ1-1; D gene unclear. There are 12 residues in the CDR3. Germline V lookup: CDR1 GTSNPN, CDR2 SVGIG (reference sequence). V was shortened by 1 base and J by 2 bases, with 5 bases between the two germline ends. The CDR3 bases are TGTGCCTGGAGTGACAGCAACACTGAAGCTTTCTTT. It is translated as CAWSDSNTEAFF.

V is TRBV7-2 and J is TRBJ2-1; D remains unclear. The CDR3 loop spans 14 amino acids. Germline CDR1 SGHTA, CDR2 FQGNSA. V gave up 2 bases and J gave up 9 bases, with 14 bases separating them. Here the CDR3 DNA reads TGTGCCAGCAGCTTATATAGGAGATTACCTGAGCAGTTCTTC. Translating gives CASSLYRRLPEQFF.

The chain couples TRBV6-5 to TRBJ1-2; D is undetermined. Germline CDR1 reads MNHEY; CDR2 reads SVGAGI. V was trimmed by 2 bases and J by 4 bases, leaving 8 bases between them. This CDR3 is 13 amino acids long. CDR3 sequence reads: CASSYGSRYGYTF. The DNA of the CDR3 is TGTGCCAGCAGTTACGGCAGTCGCTATGGCTACACCTTC.

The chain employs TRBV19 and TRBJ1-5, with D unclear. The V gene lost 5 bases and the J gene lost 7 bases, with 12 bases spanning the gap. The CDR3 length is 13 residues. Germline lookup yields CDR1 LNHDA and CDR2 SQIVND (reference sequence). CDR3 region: CASSSSARQPQHF. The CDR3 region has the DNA TGTGCCAGTAGTTCATCTGCGAGGCAGCCCCAGCATTTT.

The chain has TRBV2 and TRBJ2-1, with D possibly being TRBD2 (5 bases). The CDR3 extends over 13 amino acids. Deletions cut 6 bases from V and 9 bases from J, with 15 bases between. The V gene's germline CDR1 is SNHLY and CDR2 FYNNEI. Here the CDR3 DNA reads TGTGCCAGCAGACTAGGGATAAATAGTGAGCAGTTCTTC. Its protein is CASRLGINSEQFF.

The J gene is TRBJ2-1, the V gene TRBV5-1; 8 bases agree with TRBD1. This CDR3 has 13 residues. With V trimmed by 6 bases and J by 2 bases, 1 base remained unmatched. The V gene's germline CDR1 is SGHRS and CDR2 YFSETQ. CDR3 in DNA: TGCGCCAGCACGACAGGGGCCTACAATGAGCAGTTCTTC. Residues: CASTTGAYNEQFF.

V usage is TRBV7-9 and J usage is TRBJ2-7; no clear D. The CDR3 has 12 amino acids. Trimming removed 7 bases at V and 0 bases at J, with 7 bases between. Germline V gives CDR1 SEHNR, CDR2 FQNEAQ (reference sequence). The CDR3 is CASTPISYEQYF. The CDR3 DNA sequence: TGTGCCAGCACTCCGATCTCCTACGAGCAGTACTTC.